These T cell receptor beta chains were read from a single sample in a study of beta chain features in type 1 diabetes. The repertoire was sequenced with immunoSEQ multiplex PCR; TCRdb's copy has only in-frame clones and lacks some. The profile shows under 950,000 clones, 17% of them singletons. Sequenced input: naive CD4+ T cells from blood. The receptors were sampled from a woman between 18 and 29 years old in good health. Each CDR3 is given with its conserved first and last residue. The D gene is left open where the match is weak. Where a row states a size, it is once, few, many or the class of an expanded clone; other rows omit it.

V	J	D	size	CDR3	DNA
TRBV15	TRBJ2-7	NA	NA	CATSRDLTYEQYF	TGTGCCACCAGCAGGGACCTAACCTACGAGCAGTACTTC
TRBV2	TRBJ1-5	TRBD1	few	CASSVDRGLNQPQHF	TGTGCCAGCAGTGTGGACAGGGGGCTCAATCAGCCCCAGCATTTT
TRBV7-9	TRBJ2-3	NA	few	CASSLSRDTQYF	TGTGCCAGCAGCTTATCCCGGGATACGCAGTATTTT
TRBV6-5	TRBJ1-4	NA	NA	CASSYVIGQNEKLFF	TGTGCCAGCAGTTACGTAATAGGACAAAATGAAAAACTGTTTTTT
TRBV20-1	TRBJ2-3	NA	few	CSASITDTQYF	TGCAGTGCCTCAATCACAGATACGCAGTATTTT
TRBV7-3	TRBJ2-7	NA	NA	CASSLTLLDEQYF	TGTGCCAGCAGCTTAACGTTGCTCGACGAGCAGTACTTC
TRBV29-1	TRBJ2-1	TRBD2	few	CSVEDQPAREGEFF	TGCAGCGTTGAAGATCAACCGGCACGGGAGGGAGAGTTCTTC
TRBV4-1	TRBJ2-1	NA	few	CASSQTVHPGQFF	TGCGCCAGCAGCCAAACGGTCCACCCGGGGCAGTTCTTC
TRBV18	TRBJ2-7	NA	NA	CASSRRTNRGGYEQYF	TGTGCCAGCTCAAGAAGAACAAACAGGGGAGGCTACGAGCAGTACTTC
TRBV7-9	TRBJ2-1	NA	NA	CASARETASYEQFF	TGTGCCAGCGCCCGGGAAACGGCCTCTTATGAGCAGTTCTTC
TRBV15	TRBJ2-1	TRBD2	few	CATSGRVSAGAYEQFF	TGTGCCACCAGCGGGAGGGTTTCAGCGGGAGCCTATGAGCAGTTCTTC
TRBV5-4	TRBJ2-1	TRBD2	NA	CASRHTSGSYNEQFF	TGTGCCAGCAGACATACTAGCGGGAGTTACAATGAGCAGTTCTTC
TRBV7-2	TRBJ2-3	NA	few	CASSPWDTQYF	TGTGCCAGCAGCCCTTGGGATACGCAGTATTTT
TRBV7-9	TRBJ2-1	TRBD2	few	CASRPPGTRIYNEQFF	TGTGCCAGCAGACCTCCCGGGACTAGGATCTACAATGAGCAGTTCTTC
TRBV15	TRBJ2-3	TRBD2	NA	CATSMKRGLPDTQYF	TGTGCCACCAGCATGAAGCGGGGATTACCAGATACGCAGTATTTT
TRBV9	TRBJ2-3	NA	NA	CASSAGLDTQYF	TGTGCCAGCAGCGCCGGATTGGATACGCAGTATTTT
TRBV7-9	TRBJ2-3	NA	many	CASSPGATDTQYF	TGTGCCAGCAGCCCCGGGGCTACAGATACGCAGTATTTT
TRBV28	TRBJ1-3	NA	NA	CASSTQGNTIYF	TGTGCCAGCAGTACACAGGGAAACACCATATATTTT
TRBV6-1	TRBJ1-5	NA	NA	CASSALQGNQPQHF	TGTGCCAGCAGTGCTTTACAGGGAAATCAGCCCCAGCATTTT
TRBV28	TRBJ2-4	NA	NA	CASSSGATNIQYF	TGTGCCAGCTCATCGGGAGCCACAAACATTCAGTACTTC
TRBV5-1	TRBJ2-1	NA	NA	CASSLGGRRNEQFF	TGCGCCAGCAGCTTGGGAGGTAGGAGGAATGAGCAGTTCTTC
TRBV5-1	TRBJ1-1	NA	NA	CASSLTMNTEAFF	TGCGCCAGCAGCTTGACAATGAACACTGAAGCTTTCTTT
TRBV19	TRBJ2-1	TRBD2	NA	CASTPTSGRANEQFF	TGTGCCAGTACCCCGACTAGCGGGAGAGCTAATGAGCAGTTCTTC
TRBV10-3	TRBJ2-1	NA	few	CAIKGHALLQGNEEDEQFF	TGTGCCATCAAGGGTCACGCGCTGCTTCAGGGAAACGAGGAGGATGAGCAGTTCTTC
TRBV4-2	TRBJ2-5	NA	few	CASRGGGSIQETQYF	TGTGCCAGCAGGGGGGGCGGGAGCATACAAGAGACCCAGTACTTC
TRBV7-3	TRBJ2-3	NA	NA	CASSLGRAGTDTQYF	TGTGCCAGCAGCTTAGGGCGGGCAGGGACCGATACGCAGTATTTT
TRBV29-1	TRBJ1-2	NA	few	CSVVFRAPTYGYTF	TGCAGCGTTGTTTTCAGGGCCCCAACCTATGGCTACACCTTC
TRBV2	TRBJ2-3	TRBD2	NA	CASRGLVRSDTQYF	TGTGCCAGCCGTGGACTAGTCCGTTCAGATACGCAGTATTTT
TRBV7-2	TRBJ2-1	TRBD2	once	CASSLSGTRNEQFF	TGTGCCAGCAGCCTTAGCGGGACTCGCAATGAGCAGTTCTTC
TRBV7-9	TRBJ2-1	NA	few	CASSLLPGQTRKQFF	TGTGCCAGCAGCTTACTTCCGGGACAAACAAGAAAGCAGTTCTTC
TRBV7-9	TRBJ2-1	NA	NA	CASSLAAGFSYNEQFF	TGTGCCAGCAGCTTAGCGGCGGGATTCTCCTACAATGAGCAGTTCTTC
TRBV21-1	TRBJ1-1	NA	NA	CASSKVNRGSLEETEAFF	TGTGCCAGCAGCAAAGTGAACAGGGGCTCGCTTGAAGAAACTGAAGCTTTCTTT
TRBV7-9	TRBJ2-2	TRBD1	NA	CASSLVTGPTGELFF	TGTGCCAGCAGCTTAGTGACAGGGCCCACCGGGGAGCTGTTTTTT
TRBV5-1	TRBJ2-7	TRBD2	few	CASSSTGTSYEQYF	TGCGCCAGCAGCTCAACCGGGACTAGCTACGAGCAGTACTTC
TRBV18	TRBJ2-1	NA	NA	CASSPQEAENEQFF	TGTGCCAGCTCACCACAGGAGGCTGAGAATGAGCAGTTCTTC
TRBV7-9	TRBJ2-3	NA	few	CASSLAGITDTQYF	TGTGCCAGCAGCTTAGCGGGGATCACAGATACGCAGTATTTT
TRBV14	TRBJ1-1	NA	few	CASSQGAVSEAFF	TGTGCCAGCAGCCAAGGGGCAGTGTCTGAAGCTTTCTTT
TRBV6-5	TRBJ2-2	NA	few	CASSYGPPANTGELFF	TGTGCCAGCAGTTATGGTCCCCCTGCGAACACCGGGGAGCTGTTTTTT
TRBV20-1	TRBJ2-1	NA	few	CSARDHNEQFF	TGCAGTGCTAGAGATCACAATGAGCAGTTCTTC
TRBV7-9	TRBJ2-7	NA	few	CASSFAEVSYEQYF	TGTGCCAGCAGCTTTGCGGAAGTGTCCTACGAGCAGTACTTC
TRBV28	TRBJ2-6	NA	NA	CASSLIGAGANVLTF	TGTGCCAGCAGTTTAATCGGGGCTGGGGCCAACGTCCTGACTTTC
TRBV28	TRBJ2-2	NA	NA	CASSVRLLGGELFF	TGTGCCAGCAGCGTGAGACTGCTTGGAGGGGAGCTGTTTTTT
TRBV6-6	TRBJ1-1	NA	NA	CASKGGSSEAFF	TGTGCCAGCAAGGGGGGTTCGAGTGAAGCTTTCTTT
TRBV5-6	TRBJ2-5	TRBD2	NA	CASSATSGSIETQYF	TGTGCCAGCAGCGCGACTAGCGGGAGCATAGAGACCCAGTACTTC
TRBV28	TRBJ2-7	NA	NA	CASSRIGQSSYEQYF	TGTGCCAGCAGCCGCATTGGACAGAGCTCCTACGAGCAGTACTTC